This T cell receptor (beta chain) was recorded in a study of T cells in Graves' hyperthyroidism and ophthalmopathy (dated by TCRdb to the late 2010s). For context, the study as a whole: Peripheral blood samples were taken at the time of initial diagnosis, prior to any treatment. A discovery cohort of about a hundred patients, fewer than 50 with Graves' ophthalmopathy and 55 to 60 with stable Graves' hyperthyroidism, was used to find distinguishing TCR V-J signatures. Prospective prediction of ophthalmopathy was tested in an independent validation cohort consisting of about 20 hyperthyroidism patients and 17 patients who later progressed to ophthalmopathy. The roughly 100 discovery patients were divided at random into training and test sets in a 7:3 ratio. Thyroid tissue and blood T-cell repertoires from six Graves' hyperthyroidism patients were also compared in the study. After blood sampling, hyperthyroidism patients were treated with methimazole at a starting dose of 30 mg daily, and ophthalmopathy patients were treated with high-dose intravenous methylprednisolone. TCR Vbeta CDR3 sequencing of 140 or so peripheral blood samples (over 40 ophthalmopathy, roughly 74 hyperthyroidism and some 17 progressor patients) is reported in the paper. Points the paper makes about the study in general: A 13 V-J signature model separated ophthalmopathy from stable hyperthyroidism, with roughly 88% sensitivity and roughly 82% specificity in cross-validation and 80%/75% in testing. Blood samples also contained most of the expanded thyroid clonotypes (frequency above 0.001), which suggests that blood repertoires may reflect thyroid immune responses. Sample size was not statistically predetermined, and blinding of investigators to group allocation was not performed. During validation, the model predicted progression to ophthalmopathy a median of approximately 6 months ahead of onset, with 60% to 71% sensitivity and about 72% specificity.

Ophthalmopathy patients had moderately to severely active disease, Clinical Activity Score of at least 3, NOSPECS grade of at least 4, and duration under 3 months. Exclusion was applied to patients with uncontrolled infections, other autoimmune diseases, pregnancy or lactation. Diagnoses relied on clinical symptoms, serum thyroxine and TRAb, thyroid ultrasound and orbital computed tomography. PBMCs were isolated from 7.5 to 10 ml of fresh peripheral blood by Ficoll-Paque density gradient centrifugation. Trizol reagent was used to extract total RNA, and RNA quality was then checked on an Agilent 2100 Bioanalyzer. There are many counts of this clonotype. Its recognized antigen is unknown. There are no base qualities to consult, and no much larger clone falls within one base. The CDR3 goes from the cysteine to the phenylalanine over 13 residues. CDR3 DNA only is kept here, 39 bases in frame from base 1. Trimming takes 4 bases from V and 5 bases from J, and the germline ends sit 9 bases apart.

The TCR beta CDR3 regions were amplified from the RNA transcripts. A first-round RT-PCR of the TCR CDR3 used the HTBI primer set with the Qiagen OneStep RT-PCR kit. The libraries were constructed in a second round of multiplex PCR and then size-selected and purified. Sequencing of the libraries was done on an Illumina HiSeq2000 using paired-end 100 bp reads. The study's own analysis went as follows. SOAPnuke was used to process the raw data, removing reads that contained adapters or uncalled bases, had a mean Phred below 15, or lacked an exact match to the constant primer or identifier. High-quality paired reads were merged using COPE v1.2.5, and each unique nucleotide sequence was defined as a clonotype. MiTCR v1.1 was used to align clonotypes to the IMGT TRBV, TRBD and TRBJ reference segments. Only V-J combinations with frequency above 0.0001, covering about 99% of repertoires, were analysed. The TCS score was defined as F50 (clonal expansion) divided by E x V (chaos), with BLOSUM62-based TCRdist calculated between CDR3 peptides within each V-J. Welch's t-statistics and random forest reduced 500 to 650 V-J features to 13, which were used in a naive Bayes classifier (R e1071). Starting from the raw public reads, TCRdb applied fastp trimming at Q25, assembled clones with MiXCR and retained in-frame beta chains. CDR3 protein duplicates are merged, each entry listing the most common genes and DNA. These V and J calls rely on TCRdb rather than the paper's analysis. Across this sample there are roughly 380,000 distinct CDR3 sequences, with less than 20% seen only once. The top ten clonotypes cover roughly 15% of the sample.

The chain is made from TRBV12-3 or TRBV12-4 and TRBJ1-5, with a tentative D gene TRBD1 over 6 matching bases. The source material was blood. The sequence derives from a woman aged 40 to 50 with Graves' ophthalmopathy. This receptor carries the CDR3 CASSSGGHQPQHF. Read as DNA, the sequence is TGTGCCAGCAGTTCCGGGGGGCATCAGCCCCAGCATTTT.